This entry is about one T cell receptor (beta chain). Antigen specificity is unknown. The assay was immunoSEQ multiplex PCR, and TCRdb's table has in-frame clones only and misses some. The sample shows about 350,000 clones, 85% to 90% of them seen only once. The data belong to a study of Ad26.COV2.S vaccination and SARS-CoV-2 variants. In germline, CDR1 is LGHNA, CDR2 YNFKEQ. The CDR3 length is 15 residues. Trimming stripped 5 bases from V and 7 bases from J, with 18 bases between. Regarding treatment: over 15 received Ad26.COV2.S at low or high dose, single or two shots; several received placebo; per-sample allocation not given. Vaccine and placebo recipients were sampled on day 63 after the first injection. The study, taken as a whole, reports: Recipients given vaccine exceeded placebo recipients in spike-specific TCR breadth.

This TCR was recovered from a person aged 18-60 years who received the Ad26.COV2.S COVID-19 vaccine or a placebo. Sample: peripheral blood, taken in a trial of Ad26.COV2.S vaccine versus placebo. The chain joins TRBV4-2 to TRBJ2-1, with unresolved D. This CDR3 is CASSSLRNVENEQFF. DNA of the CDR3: TGTGCCAGCAGCTCGCTCCGAAACGTGGAAAATGAGCAGTTCTTC.